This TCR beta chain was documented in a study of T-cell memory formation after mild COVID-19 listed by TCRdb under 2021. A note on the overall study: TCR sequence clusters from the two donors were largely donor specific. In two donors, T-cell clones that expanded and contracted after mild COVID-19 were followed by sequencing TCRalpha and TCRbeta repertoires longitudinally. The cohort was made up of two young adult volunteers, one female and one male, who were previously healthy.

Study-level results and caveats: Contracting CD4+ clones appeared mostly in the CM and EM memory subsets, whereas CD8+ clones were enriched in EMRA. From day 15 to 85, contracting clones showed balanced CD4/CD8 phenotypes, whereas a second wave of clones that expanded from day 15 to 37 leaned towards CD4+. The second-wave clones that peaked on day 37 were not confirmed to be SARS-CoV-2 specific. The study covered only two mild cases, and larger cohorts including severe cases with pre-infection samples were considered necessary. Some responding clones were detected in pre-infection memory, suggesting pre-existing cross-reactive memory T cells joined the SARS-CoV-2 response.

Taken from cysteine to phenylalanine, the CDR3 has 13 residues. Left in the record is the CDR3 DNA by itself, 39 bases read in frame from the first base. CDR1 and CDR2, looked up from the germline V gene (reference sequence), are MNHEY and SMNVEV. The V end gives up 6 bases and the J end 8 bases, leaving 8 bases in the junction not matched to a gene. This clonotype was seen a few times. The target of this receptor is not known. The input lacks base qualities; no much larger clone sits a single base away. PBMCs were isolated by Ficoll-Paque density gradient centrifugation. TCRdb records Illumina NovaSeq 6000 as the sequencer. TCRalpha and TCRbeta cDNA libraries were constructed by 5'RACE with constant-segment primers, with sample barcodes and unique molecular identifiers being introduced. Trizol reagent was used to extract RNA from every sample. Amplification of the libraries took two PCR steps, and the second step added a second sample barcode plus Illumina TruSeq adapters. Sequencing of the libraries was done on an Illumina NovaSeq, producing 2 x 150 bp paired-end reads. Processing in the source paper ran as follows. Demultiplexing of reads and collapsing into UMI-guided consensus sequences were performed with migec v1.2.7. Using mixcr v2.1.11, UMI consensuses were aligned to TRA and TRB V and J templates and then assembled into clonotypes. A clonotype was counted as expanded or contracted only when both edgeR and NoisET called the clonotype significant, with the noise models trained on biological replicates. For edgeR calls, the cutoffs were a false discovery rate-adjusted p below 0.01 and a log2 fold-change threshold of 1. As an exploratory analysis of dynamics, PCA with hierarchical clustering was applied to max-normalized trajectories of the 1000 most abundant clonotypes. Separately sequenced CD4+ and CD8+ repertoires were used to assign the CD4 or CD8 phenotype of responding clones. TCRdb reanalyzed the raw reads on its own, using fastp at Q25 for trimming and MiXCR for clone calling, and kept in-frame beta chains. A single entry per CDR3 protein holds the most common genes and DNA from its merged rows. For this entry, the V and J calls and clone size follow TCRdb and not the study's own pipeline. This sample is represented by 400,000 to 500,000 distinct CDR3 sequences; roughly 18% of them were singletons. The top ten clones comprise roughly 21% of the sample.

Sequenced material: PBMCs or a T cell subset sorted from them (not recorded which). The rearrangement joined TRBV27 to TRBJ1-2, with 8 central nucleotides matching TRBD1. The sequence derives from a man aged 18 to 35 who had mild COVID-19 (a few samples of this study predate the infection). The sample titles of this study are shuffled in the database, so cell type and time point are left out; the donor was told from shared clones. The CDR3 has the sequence CASSMVRGLGYTF. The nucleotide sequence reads TGTGCCAGCAGCATGGTCAGGGGGCTCGGCTACACCTTC.